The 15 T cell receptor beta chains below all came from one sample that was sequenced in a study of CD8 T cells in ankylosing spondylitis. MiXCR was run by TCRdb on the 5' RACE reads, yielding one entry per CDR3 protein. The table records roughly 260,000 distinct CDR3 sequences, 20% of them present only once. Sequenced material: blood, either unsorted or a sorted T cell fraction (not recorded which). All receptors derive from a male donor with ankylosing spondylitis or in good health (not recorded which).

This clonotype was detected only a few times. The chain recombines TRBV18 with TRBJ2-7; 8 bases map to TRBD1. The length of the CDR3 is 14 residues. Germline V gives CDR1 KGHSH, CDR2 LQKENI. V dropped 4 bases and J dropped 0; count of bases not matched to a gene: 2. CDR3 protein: CASSRDRLSYEQYV. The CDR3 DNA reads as TGTGCCAGCTCACGGGACAGGCTCTCCTACGAGCAGTACGTC.

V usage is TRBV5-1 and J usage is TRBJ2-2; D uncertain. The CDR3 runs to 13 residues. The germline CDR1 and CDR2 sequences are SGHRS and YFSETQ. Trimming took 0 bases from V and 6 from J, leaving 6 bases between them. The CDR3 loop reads CASSLAESGELFF. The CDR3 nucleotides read TGCGCCAGCAGCTTGGCAGAATCCGGGGAGCTGTTTTTT. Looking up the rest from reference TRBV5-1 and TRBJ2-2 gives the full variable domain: KAGVTQTPRYLIKTRGQQVTLSCSPISGHRSVSWYQQTPGQGLQFLFEYFSETQRNKGNFPGRFSGRQFSNSRSEMNVSTLELGDSALYLCASSLAESGELFFGEGSRLTVL.

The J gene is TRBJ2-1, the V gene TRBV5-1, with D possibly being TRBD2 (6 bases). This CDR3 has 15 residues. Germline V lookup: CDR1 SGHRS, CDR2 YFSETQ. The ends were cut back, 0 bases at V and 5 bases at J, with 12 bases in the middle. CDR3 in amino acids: CASSLARGWDNEQFF. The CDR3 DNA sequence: TGCGCCAGCAGCTTGGCTCGGGGGTGGGACAATGAGCAGTTCTTC.

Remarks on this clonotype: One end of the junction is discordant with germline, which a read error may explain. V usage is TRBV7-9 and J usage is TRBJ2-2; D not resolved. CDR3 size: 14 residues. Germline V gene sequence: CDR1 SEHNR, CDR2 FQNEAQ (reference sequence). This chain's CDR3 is CAISPVLVSWELFF. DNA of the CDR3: TGTGCCATCAGCCCGGTGCTAGTCAGCTGGGAGCTGTTTTTT.

The CDR3 DNA reads as TGTGCCAGCAGCTTGGACAGGCCCGCCCCAAAACTGTTTTTT. Translated, it gives CASSLDRPAPKLFF. This chain links TRBV7-9 with TRBJ1-4; the match to TRBD1 covers 7 bases. Unmatched junction bases numbered 8, after V lost 3 bases and J lost 10 bases. The length of the CDR3 is 14 residues. Looked up from germline, CDR1 is SEHNR and CDR2 is FQNEAQ (reference sequence).

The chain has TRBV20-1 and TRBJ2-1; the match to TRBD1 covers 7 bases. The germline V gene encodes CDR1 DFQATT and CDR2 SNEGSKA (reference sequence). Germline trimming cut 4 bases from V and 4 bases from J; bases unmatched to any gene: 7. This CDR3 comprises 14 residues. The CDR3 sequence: CSAIRGPPYNEQFF. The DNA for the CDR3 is TGCAGTGCTATTAGGGGGCCTCCTTACAATGAGCAGTTCTTC.

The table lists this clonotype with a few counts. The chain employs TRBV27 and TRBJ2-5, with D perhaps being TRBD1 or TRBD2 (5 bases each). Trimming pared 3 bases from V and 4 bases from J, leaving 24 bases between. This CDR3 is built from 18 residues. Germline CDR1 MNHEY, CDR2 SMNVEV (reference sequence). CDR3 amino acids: CASSFSSSGSRGGETQYF. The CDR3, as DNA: TGTGCCAGCAGTTTTTCGTCTTCAGGGAGTAGAGGAGGAGAGACCCAGTACTTC.

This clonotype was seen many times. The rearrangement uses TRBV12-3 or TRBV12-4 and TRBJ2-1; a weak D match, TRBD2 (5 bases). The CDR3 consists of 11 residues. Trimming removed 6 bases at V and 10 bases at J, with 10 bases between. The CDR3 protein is CASSQIAEQFF. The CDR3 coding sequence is TGTGCCAGCAGCCAAATAGCGGAGCAGTTCTTC.

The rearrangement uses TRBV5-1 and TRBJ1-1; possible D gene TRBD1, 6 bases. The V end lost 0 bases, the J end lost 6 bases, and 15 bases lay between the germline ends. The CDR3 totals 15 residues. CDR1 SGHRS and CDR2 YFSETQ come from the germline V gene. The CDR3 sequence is CASSLANGGLAEAFF. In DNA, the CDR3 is TGCGCCAGCAGCTTGGCGAACGGGGGGCTCGCTGAAGCTTTCTTT. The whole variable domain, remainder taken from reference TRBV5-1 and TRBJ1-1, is KAGVTQTPRYLIKTRGQQVTLSCSPISGHRSVSWYQQTPGQGLQFLFEYFSETQRNKGNFPGRFSGRQFSNSRSEMNVSTLELGDSALYLCASSLANGGLAEAFFGQGTRLTVV.

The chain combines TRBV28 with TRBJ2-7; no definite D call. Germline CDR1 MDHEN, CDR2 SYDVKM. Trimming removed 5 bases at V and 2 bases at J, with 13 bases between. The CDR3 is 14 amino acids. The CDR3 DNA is TGTGCCAGCAGTAGTGGGATTGGGCCCTACGAGCAGTACGTC. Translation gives CASSSGIGPYEQYV.

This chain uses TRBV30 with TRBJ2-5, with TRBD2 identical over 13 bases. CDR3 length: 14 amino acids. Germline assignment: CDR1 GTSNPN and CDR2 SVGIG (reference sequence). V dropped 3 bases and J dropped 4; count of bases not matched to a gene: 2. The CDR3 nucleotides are TGTGCCTGGAGGGGACTAGCGGGGTCAGAGACCCAGTACTTC. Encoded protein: CAWRGLAGSETQYF.

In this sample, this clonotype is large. CDR3 region: CASSWGIGQEFF. DNA of the CDR3: TGCGCCAGCAGCTGGGGGATCGGGCAGGAGTTCTTC. The chain combines TRBV5-1 with TRBJ2-1; D may match TRBD1 or TRBD2 (5 bases each). Trimming left V 3 bases short and J 14 bases short, with 15 bases between. CDR3 length equals 12 residues. CDR1 and CDR2 (germline): SGHRS, YFSETQ.

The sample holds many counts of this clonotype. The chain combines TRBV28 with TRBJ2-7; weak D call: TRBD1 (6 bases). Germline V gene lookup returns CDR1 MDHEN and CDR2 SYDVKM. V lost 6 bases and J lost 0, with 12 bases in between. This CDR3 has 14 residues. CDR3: CASRQQGYSYEQYV. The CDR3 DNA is TGTGCCAGCAGACAACAGGGATACTCCTACGAGCAGTACGTC.

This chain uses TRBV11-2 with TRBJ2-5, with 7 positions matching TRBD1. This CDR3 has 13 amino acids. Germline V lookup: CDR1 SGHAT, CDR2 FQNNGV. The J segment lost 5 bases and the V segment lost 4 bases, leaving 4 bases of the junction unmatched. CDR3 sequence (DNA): TGTGCCAGCAGCTCACAGGGGCTGGAGACCCAGTACTTC. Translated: CASSSQGLETQYF.

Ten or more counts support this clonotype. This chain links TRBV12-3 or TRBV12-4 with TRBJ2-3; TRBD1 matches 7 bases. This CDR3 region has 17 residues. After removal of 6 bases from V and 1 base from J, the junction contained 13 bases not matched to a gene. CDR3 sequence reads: CASRVSLQGTRTDTQYF. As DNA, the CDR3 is TGTGCCAGCAGAGTTTCTCTACAGGGGACCCGCACAGATACGCAGTATTTT.